This TCR beta chain comes out of a study of early T cells in non-severe SARS-CoV-2 infection. Separate cDNA molecules each had unique molecular identifiers attached to them. TCRdb reanalysed the 5' RACE reads using MiXCR and keeps one entry per CDR3 protein. The profile covers around 30,000 distinct CDR3 sequences, with about 6% appearing a single time and approximately 7.5% taken by the ten largest. The CDR3 extends over 13 amino acids. Trimming shortened V by 5 bases and J by 7 bases, and 14 bases separated the two germline ends. This clonotype has ten or more counts. Sequences were obtained from whole blood. The TCR originated in an adult who was a healthcare worker with PCR-confirmed SARS-CoV-2 infection or an uninfected control (not recorded which). V gene TRBV12-3 or TRBV12-4 combines with J gene TRBJ1-1, with D unclear. In DNA form, the CDR3 reads TGTGCCAGCAGTCCACGACATGAGAGTGAAGCTTTCTTT. Its protein product is CASSPRHESEAFF.